This T cell receptor (beta chain) is drawn from a study of T cell responses to AZD1222 COVID-19 vaccine. Overall study context: Pooled samples include second doses given at about 4 or 12 weeks. Study-level findings and limits: Variant regions that are unmutated are reportedly the target of nearly half of spike-specific TCRs.

Note on this clone: Its antigen is unknown.

TCRdb keeps only in-frame clones here, not all; method: immunoSEQ multiplex PCR. The data show some 140,000 clones, 90% to 95% seen once. Germline V gene lookup returns CDR1 SEHNR and CDR2 FQNEAQ (reference sequence). V was clipped by 5 bases and J by 1 base; unmatched bases: 3. The CDR3 is 15 amino acids. Here the sequenced sample was peripheral blood, taken on day 0 of AZD1222 vaccination. The receptor was isolated from an adult in good health. The chain is built from TRBV7-9 and TRBJ2-2; 8 nucleotides line up with TRBD2. The CDR3 region is CASSPSGQNTGELFF. DNA of the CDR3: TGTGCCAGCAGCCCTAGCGGGCAGAACACCGGGGAGCTGTTTTTT.